The 18 T cell receptor beta chains below all came from one sample that was sequenced in a study of T-cell reconstitution after alpha-beta-depleted transplantation in children. Preparation of the TCRbeta library used unique molecular identifiers. Each CDR3 protein is one row after TCRdb ran MiXCR on the PCR reads. The table includes about 230,000 distinct CDR3 sequences, around 8.9% detected once. The starting material was PBMCs from the stem cell graft donor, obtained from the stem cell graft. The receptor set was obtained from a human donor who donated a stem cell graft to a child with SCID.

This clonotype was seen ten or more times. This chain joins TRBV5-1 and TRBJ2-5; 7 bases are a match to TRBD1. The CDR3 spans 14 residues. The germline gives CDR1 SGHRS, CDR2 YFSETQ. V lost 6 bases, J lost 2 bases, and 7 bases stayed unmatched. The CDR3 region is CASTAGTVQETQYF. The DNA for the CDR3 is TGCGCCAGCACCGCAGGGACAGTTCAAGAGACCCAGTACTTC.

The rearrangement uses TRBV4-2 and TRBJ1-3; the D gene is possibly TRBD1 (6 bases). Germline assignment: CDR1 LGHNA and CDR2 YNFKEQ. The CDR3 extends over 17 amino acids. The ends were cut back, 1 base at V and 0 bases at J, with 13 bases in the middle. The CDR3 loop reads CASSQATDRRSGNTIYF. CDR3 in DNA: TGTGCCAGCAGCCAAGCTACGGACAGACGCTCTGGAAACACCATATATTTT.

This clonotype was found many times. The V call is TRBV28, the J call TRBJ2-7; D unclear. The CDR3 has 13 amino acids. V lost 3 bases to trimming and J lost 9 bases, with 15 bases between them. Germline V gene data show CDR1 as MDHEN and CDR2 as SYDVKM. For the CDR3, the DNA is TGTGCCAGCAGTTTCCCCGTACTACGTGGGCAGTACTTC. Protein: CASSFPVLRGQYF.

In its sample, this clonotype was seen many times. The chain recombines TRBV5-1 with TRBJ1-2; maybe TRBD1 (6 bases). The germline V gene encodes CDR1 SGHRS and CDR2 YFSETQ. The CDR3 length is 14 residues. The V end lost 2 bases, the J end lost 5 bases, and 13 bases lay between the germline ends. The CDR3 region has the DNA TGCGCCAGCAGCTTTGGTCAGGGGAGGTATGGCTACACCTTC. Translated: CASSFGQGRYGYTF. The whole variable domain, filled in from reference TRBV5-1 and TRBJ1-2, reads KAGVTQTPRYLIKTRGQQVTLSCSPISGHRSVSWYQQTPGQGLQFLFEYFSETQRNKGNFPGRFSGRQFSNSRSEMNVSTLELGDSALYLCASSFGQGRYGYTFGSGTRLTVV.

This clonotype was found many times. The chain links TRBV4-1 to TRBJ1-2, with a weak D call TRBD1 (5 bases). This CDR3 contains 16 residues. V gave up 5 bases and J gave up 7 bases, with 23 bases separating them. Germline-derived CDR1 and CDR2 are MGHRA and YSYEKL. The CDR3 nucleotides read TGCGCCAGCAGCGAAGTACCCGGGGACGAATCGGGTGGCTACACCTTC. Translation: CASSEVPGDESGGYTF.

This clonotype was observed at least ten times. This rearrangement joins TRBV12-3 or TRBV12-4 to TRBJ2-3; possible D gene TRBD1, 5 bases. The CDR3 has 13 amino acids. V was cut by 2 bases and J by 6 bases, with 9 bases left in between. CDR3 residues: CASSLQGADTQYF. CDR3 coding DNA: TGTGCCAGCAGTTTACAGGGTGCTGATACGCAGTATTTT.

The chain is built from TRBV12-3 or TRBV12-4 and TRBJ1-4; tentatively, D is TRBD1 (6 bases). Trimming shortened V by 11 bases and J by 0 bases, and 25 bases separated the two germline ends. The CDR3 spans 18 residues. CDR3: CAFCLSGGPSTTNEKLFF. DNA for the CDR3: TGTGCCTTCTGTTTATCTGGGGGCCCCTCCACAACTAATGAAAAACTGTTTTTT.

This clonotype came up many times. The chain recombines TRBV4-2 with TRBJ2-3, with 10 nucleotides matching TRBD2. This CDR3 has 17 residues. J gave up 8 bases and V 0 bases, and 11 bases lay outside the gene matches. Germline values: CDR1 LGHNA, CDR2 YNFKEQ. The CDR3 is CASSQEESAGGPSTQYF. The CDR3 region has the DNA TGTGCCAGCAGCCAAGAAGAGTCAGCGGGGGGGCCAAGTACGCAGTATTTT.

This clonotype has ten or more counts. This chain joins TRBV12-3 or TRBV12-4 and TRBJ1-3; TRBD1 aligns across 9 bases. This CDR3 has 14 amino acids. The V and J ends lost 5 bases and 4 bases, in that order; junction bases with no gene match: 3. CDR3 sequence: CASSLTGGGNTIYF. CDR3 sequence (DNA): TGTGCCAGCAGTCTTACAGGGGGCGGAAACACCATATATTTT.

This clonotype was recorded at least ten times. The chain uses TRBV4-1 and TRBJ1-1; D remains unclear. Trimming removed 0 bases at V and 1 base at J, with 15 bases between. There are 17 residues in the CDR3. The germline CDR1 and CDR2 sequences are MGHRA and YSYEKL. CDR3 DNA: TGCGCCAGCAGCCAAGATCGACGAGGGTTATCGAACACTGAAGCTTTCTTT. Protein product: CASSQDRRGLSNTEAFF.

This clonotype was detected ten times or more. V gene TRBV20-1 combines with J gene TRBJ1-5; weak D call: TRBD1 (5 bases). Deletions cut 1 base from V and 0 bases from J, with 7 bases between. The CDR3 runs 14 residues. CDR1 and CDR2 (germline): DFQATT, SNEGSKA (reference sequence). The CDR3 sequence is CSARVDNSNQPQHF. As DNA, the CDR3 is TGCAGTGCTAGAGTGGACAATAGCAATCAGCCCCAGCATTTT.

Many counts were recorded for this clonotype. The chain uses TRBV20-1 and TRBJ2-1; D gene uncertain. CDR3 length: 16 amino acids. Germline assignment: CDR1 DFQATT and CDR2 SNEGSKA (reference sequence). V dropped 6 bases and J dropped 0 bases, with 18 bases sitting between them. CDR3 protein: CSAHSRARNSYNEQFF. Written as DNA, the CDR3 is TGCAGTGCACACTCTAGGGCACGCAACTCCTACAATGAGCAGTTCTTC.

This clonotype occurred many times. The V and J genes are TRBV5-1 and TRBJ1-1; 7 bases align to TRBD1. CDR1 and CDR2 (germline): SGHRS, YFSETQ. This CDR3 contains 15 residues. J was trimmed by 5 bases and V by 2 bases; bases with no gene match: 9. CDR3 bases: TGCGCCAGCAGCTTCCTTGGGACAGTGGGTACTGAAGCTTTCTTT. Its protein product is CASSFLGTVGTEAFF.

This clonotype was counted at least ten times. The chain employs TRBV11-2 and TRBJ2-5; 7 bases line up with TRBD1. The CDR3 loop spans 15 amino acids. Trimming cost V 5 bases and J 2 bases; bases outside gene matches: 8. Germline values: CDR1 SGHAT, CDR2 FQNNGV. This chain's CDR3 is CASSHLRDSQETQYF. CDR3 DNA sequence: TGTGCCAGCAGCCACCTCCGGGACAGTCAAGAGACCCAGTACTTC.

This clonotype was seen many times. J is TRBJ1-2 and V is TRBV20-1; D remains ambiguous. Germline CDR1 DFQATT, CDR2 SNEGSKA (reference sequence). V gave up 3 bases and J gave up 4 bases, with 9 bases separating them. The CDR3 runs to 12 residues. Here the CDR3 reads CSASDGGYGYTF. The CDR3 DNA reads as TGCAGTGCTAGTGACGGTGGCTATGGCTACACCTTC.

At least ten counts were recorded for this clonotype. V usage is TRBV7-8 and J usage is TRBJ2-7; TRBD2 agrees at 9 bases. The germline V gene encodes CDR1 SGHVS and CDR2 FQNEAQ. With V trimmed by 10 bases and J by 0 bases, 10 bases remained unmatched. The CDR3 loop spans 15 amino acids. CDR3 DNA: TGTGCCACAGGTGCGGGGGGGCCAAACTCCTACGAGCAGTACTTC. Protein sequence: CATGAGGPNSYEQYF.

J is TRBJ1-2 and V is TRBV28; tentatively, D is TRBD1 (5 bases). The CDR3 is 14 residues long. CDR1 and CDR2 (germline): MDHEN, SYDVKM. V lost 4 bases and J 2 bases, leaving 11 bases between the germline ends. The CDR3 bases are TGTGCCAGCAGTTGGACCGGGACGAACTATGGCTACACCTTC. This translates into CASSWTGTNYGYTF.

This clonotype was seen at least ten times. The J gene is TRBJ2-2, the V gene TRBV19, with D unresolved. The CDR3 loop spans 15 amino acids. Germline V lookup: CDR1 LNHDA, CDR2 SQIVND (reference sequence). The V end lost 3 bases, the J end lost 8 bases, and 16 bases lay between the germline ends. The CDR3 nucleotides are TGTGCCAGTAGTATGGGCAGGACCTCAGCGGGGGAGCTGTTTTTT. Translated: CASSMGRTSAGELFF.